A single sample gave rise to the 31 T cell receptor beta chains below, sequenced in a study of yellow fever vaccine responses in identical twins listed by TCRdb under 2018. Library generation was performed with RT-PCR. The sequencer listed for this sample is Illumina HiSeq 2500. Starting from the raw public reads, TCRdb applied fastp trimming at Q25, assembled clones with MiXCR and retained in-frame beta chains. Rows with one shared CDR3 protein collapse into an entry with the most common genes and DNA. In all, the sample holds 35,000 or so distinct CDR3 sequences, and roughly 60% of those were seen once. Of the sample, 4.5% to 5% is held by the ten largest clones. Source: T cells from blood (PBMCs), unsorted or a sorted subset (not recorded which), taken before or after yellow fever vaccination (not recorded which). These receptors came from a woman younger than 35 who received the yellow fever vaccine. Donor details come from another sample of the same person, matched by shared clones.

V is TRBV12-3 or TRBV12-4 and J is TRBJ2-3, with no clear D. This CDR3 spans 11 amino acids. Trimming left V 3 bases short and J 4 bases short, with 2 bases between. CDR3 protein: CASSFSDTQYF. CDR3 nucleotide sequence: TGTGCCAGCAGTTTCTCAGATACGCAGTATTTT.

This clonotype was detected only a few times. The gene calls are TRBV5-1 and TRBJ2-2, with D uncertain. V lost 2 bases and J lost 2, with 1 base in between. Germline CDR1 and CDR2: SGHRS and YFSETQ. The CDR3 length is 12 residues. CDR3 sequence (DNA): TGCGCCAGCAGCTTCAACACCGGGGAGCTGTTTTTT. Amino acid sequence: CASSFNTGELFF.

The chain has TRBV5-6 and TRBJ2-1; D is perhaps TRBD2 (6 bases). The CDR3 consists of 14 residues. Germline V lookup: CDR1 SGHDT, CDR2 YYEEEE. Trimming left V 4 bases short and J 6 bases short, with 14 bases between. CDR3 DNA: TGTGCCAGCAGCCCGCGGCTAGCGTTCAATGAGCAGTTCTTC. As protein: CASSPRLAFNEQFF.

This clonotype turned up a few times. V gene TRBV20-1 combines with J gene TRBJ2-3; D ambiguous. This CDR3 has 13 amino acids. Germline CDR1 reads DFQATT; CDR2 reads SNEGSKA (reference sequence). Between the trimmed V and J ends, which lost 0 bases and 0 bases, there was a span of 4 bases. The CDR3 DNA follows: TGCAGTGCTAGAGAGTCTAGCACAGATACGCAGTATTTT. This translates into CSARESSTDTQYF.

This clonotype was observed a single time. V and J are TRBV11-1 and TRBJ1-1; D gene uncertain. This CDR3 has 14 residues. V was cut by 2 bases and J by 3 bases, with 10 bases left in between. Germline CDR1 reads SGHAT; CDR2 reads FQDESV (reference sequence). The CDR3 DNA is TGTGCCAGCAGCTTAAAAGACAAGGACACTGAAGCTTTCTTT. Translation gives CASSLKDKDTEAFF.

This clonotype came up a few times. The chain couples TRBV10-3 to TRBJ2-7; unclear D gene. The germline CDR1 and CDR2 sequences are ENHRY and SYGVKD. V was trimmed by 0 bases and J by 7 bases, leaving 4 bases between them. CDR3 length equals 11 residues. CDR3 sequence: CAISESGEQYF. CDR3 sequence (DNA): TGTGCCATCAGTGAGTCGGGTGAGCAGTACTTC.

The chain combines TRBV28 with TRBJ1-1; D is ambiguous. The CDR3 has 14 amino acids. Germline CDR1 reads MDHEN; CDR2 reads SYDVKM. V was shortened by 6 bases and J by 0 bases, with 11 bases between the two germline ends. CDR3 loop: CASSPDGLNTEAFF. DNA for the CDR3: TGTGCCAGCAGCCCGGACGGACTGAACACTGAAGCTTTCTTT.

CDR3 in DNA: TGTGCCAGCAAAACCGGGACAAGCCTATCGAACTATGGCTACACCTTC. Translation: CASKTGTSLSNYGYTF. The V and J genes are TRBV12-3 or TRBV12-4 and TRBJ1-2, with D possibly being TRBD1 (6 bases). This CDR3 comprises 16 residues. V was trimmed by 7 bases and J by 2 bases, leaving 20 bases between them.

CDR3 coding DNA: TGTGCCAGCAGCGTAACAGGGGGTACGCAGTATTTT. Its protein product is CASSVTGGTQYF. The chain couples TRBV28 to TRBJ2-3; TRBD1 matches at 8 bases. The CDR3 spans 12 residues. Trimming at V came to 6 bases and at J to 8 bases, leaving 4 bases not matched to a gene. Germline-derived CDR1 and CDR2 are MDHEN and SYDVKM.

This clonotype appeared once. The chain employs TRBV7-9 and TRBJ2-7; D unresolved. The CDR3 is made up of 13 amino acids. Per the germline V gene, CDR1 is SEHNR and CDR2 is FQNEAQ (reference sequence). Trimming removed 5 bases from V and 0 bases from J, with 8 bases in between. The CDR3 DNA follows: TGTGCCAGCAGCCATGCGTTCTCCTACGAGCAGTACGTC. It is translated as CASSHAFSYEQYV.

This clonotype showed up just a few times. V is TRBV20-1 and J is TRBJ2-5; possibly TRBD1 for D (6 bases). V gave up 6 bases and J gave up 2 bases, with 13 bases separating them. Germline CDR1 and CDR2: DFQATT and SNEGSKA (reference sequence). The CDR3 runs to 13 residues. CDR3: CSAQRTVQETQYF. The CDR3 bases are TGCAGTGCCCAAAGGACAGTTCAAGAGACCCAGTACTTC.

This clonotype was counted between two and nine times. The chain is built from TRBV11-3 and TRBJ2-3; 7 bases align to TRBD2. The CDR3 consists of 17 residues. J was trimmed by 0 bases and V by 2 bases; bases with no gene match: 8. CDR1 is SGHNT and CDR2 is YENEEA in the germline V gene. The CDR3 protein is CASSLSTGLGSTDTQYF. CDR3 DNA: TGTGCCAGCAGCTTAAGTACCGGACTAGGGAGCACAGATACGCAGTATTTT. The full variable domain, rest sourced from reference TRBV11-3 and TRBJ2-3, is EAGVVQSPRYKIIEKKQPVAFWCNPISGHNTLYWYLQNLGQGPELLIRYENEEAVDDSQLPKDRFSAERLKGVDSTLKIQPAELGDSAVYLCASSLSTGLGSTDTQYFGPGTRLTVL.

This chain links TRBV6-1 with TRBJ2-1, with no clear D. The CDR3 sequence is 13 residues long. CDR1 MNHNS and CDR2 SASEGT come from the germline V gene. The V end was cut by 6 bases, the J end by 6 bases, with 12 bases between. The CDR3 bases are TGTGCCAGCAGCCTGAGGACGGGCAATGAGCAGTTCTTC. Translated: CASSLRTGNEQFF.

The chain employs TRBV28 and TRBJ2-7; 11 bases are shared with TRBD2. Germline CDR1 and CDR2: MDHEN and SYDVKM. There are 14 residues in the CDR3. J was trimmed by 0 bases and V by 5 bases; bases with no gene match: 0. CDR3 sequence: CASSGTSGSYEQYF. The CDR3 DNA is TGTGCCAGCAGTGGGACTAGCGGCTCCTACGAGCAGTACTTC.

In nucleotides, the CDR3 is TGTGCCAGCAGCTTAAAGGACAGGCCGCCTATCTTGGATACGCAGTATTTT. Translated: CASSLKDRPPILDTQYF. This chain uses TRBV7-3 with TRBJ2-3; 7 bases align to TRBD1. The germline CDR1 and CDR2 sequences are SGHTA and FQGTGA. This CDR3 is 17 amino acids long. J was trimmed by 6 bases and V by 1 base; bases with no gene match: 13.

The genes are TRBV27 and TRBJ2-5; D is ambiguous. V shed 5 bases and J shed 3 bases, with 13 bases lying between them. CDR1 and CDR2 (germline): MNHEY, SMNVEV (reference sequence). The CDR3 totals 14 residues. The CDR3 DNA reads as TGTGCCAGCAGTCTATTTAGACGGGAAGAGACCCAGTACTTC. It codes for CASSLFRREETQYF.

The V call is TRBV6-1, the J call TRBJ1-4; 7 bases are shared with TRBD1. This CDR3 has 15 amino acids. CDR1 is MNHNS, CDR2 SASEGT, per germline. The V gene end was trimmed by 6 bases and the J gene end by 3 bases; junction bases not matched to a gene: 7. For the CDR3, the DNA is TGTGCCAGCAGCAAAGGGACAGTTTCTAATGAAAAACTGTTTTTT. Translation gives CASSKGTVSNEKLFF.

The chain carries TRBV28 and TRBJ2-1; TRBD2 is a possible D gene (6 bases). Trimming shortened V by 6 bases and J by 3 bases, and 15 bases separated the two germline ends. The germline CDR1 and CDR2 sequences are MDHEN and SYDVKM. The CDR3 has 15 residues. The CDR3 protein is CASSLGGLFYNEQFF. CDR3 coding DNA: TGTGCCAGCAGCCTCGGGGGACTGTTCTACAATGAGCAGTTCTTC. The full variable domain, completed using reference TRBV28 and TRBJ2-1, is DVKVTQSSRYLVKRTGEKVFLECVQDMDHENMFWYRQDPGLGLRLIYFSYDVKMKEKGDIPEGYSVSREKKERFSLILESASTNQTSMYLCASSLGGLFYNEQFFGPGTRLTVL.

The chain has TRBV11-3 and TRBJ2-7; no definite D call. There are 13 residues in the CDR3. Per the germline V gene, CDR1 is SGHNT and CDR2 is YENEEA. V was trimmed by 5 bases and J by 4 bases, leaving 12 bases between them. The CDR3 bases are TGTGCCAGCAGCCCCTATGCGATATACGAGCAGTACTTC. Translating it yields CASSPYAIYEQYF.

The chain couples TRBV2 to TRBJ2-7; D remains ambiguous. Trimming shortened V by 0 bases and J by 3 bases, and 6 bases separated the two germline ends. Germline assignment: CDR1 SNHLY and CDR2 FYNNEI. The length of the CDR3 is 13 residues. The DNA for the CDR3 is TGTGCCAGCAGTGAAGCACGCGACTACGAGCAGTACGTC. Amino acid sequence: CASSEARDYEQYV.

This chain connects TRBV28 to TRBJ1-4; TRBD1 might be the D (6 bases). This CDR3 has 15 amino acids. Germline V gene lookup returns CDR1 MDHEN and CDR2 SYDVKM. V lost 5 bases and J lost 0, with 10 bases in between. The CDR3 spells CASSPRTATNEKLFF. The CDR3 coding sequence is TGTGCCAGCAGTCCCCGGACAGCAACTAATGAAAAACTGTTTTTT.

A single count supports this clonotype. The chain combines TRBV12-3 or TRBV12-4 with TRBJ2-3; 9 bases are shared with TRBD1. With V trimmed by 6 bases and J by 5 bases, 9 bases remained unmatched. CDR3 length equals 15 residues. This CDR3 is CASRSTGGEGDTQYF. CDR3 DNA: TGTGCCAGCAGATCCACAGGGGGCGAAGGAGATACGCAGTATTTT.

The chain is built from TRBV10-1 and TRBJ2-2; possible D gene TRBD1, 6 bases. Germline V CDR1 and CDR2: WNHNN, SYGVQD (reference sequence). The CDR3 totals 14 residues. V lost 3 bases and J lost 6, with 11 bases in between. CDR3 protein: CASSEKQGSGELFF. The DNA for the CDR3 is TGCGCCAGCAGTGAAAAACAGGGATCCGGGGAGCTGTTTTTT.

The chain recombines TRBV5-5 with TRBJ2-7, with D perhaps given as TRBD1 or TRBD2 (6 bases each). Trimming removed 0 bases from V and 0 bases from J, with 13 bases in between. CDR3 length equals 16 residues. From germline, CDR1 is SGHKS and CDR2 YYEKEE (reference sequence). The CDR3 region is CASSLVGGMDSYEQYV. In DNA form, the CDR3 reads TGTGCCAGCAGCTTGGTCGGGGGCATGGACTCCTACGAGCAGTACGTC.

A few counts support this clonotype. The chain combines TRBV6-1 with TRBJ2-1; 9 positions match TRBD2. CDR1 and CDR2 (germline): MNHNS, SASEGT. The V and J ends lost 7 bases and 9 bases, in that order; junction bases with no gene match: 16. The CDR3 is 16 amino acids. The CDR3 reads CASTAQGLAGVLEQFF. In nucleotides, the CDR3 is TGTGCCAGCACCGCCCAAGGATTAGCGGGAGTTCTTGAGCAGTTCTTC.

The V call is TRBV6-2 or TRBV6-3, the J call TRBJ2-3; 8 positions match TRBD1. V lost 0 bases, J lost 5 bases, and 13 bases stayed unmatched. The germline V gene has CDR1 MNHEY and CDR2 SVGEGT. CDR3 length: 18 residues. CDR3 sequence (DNA): TGTGCCAGCAGTTACTCCCTCGCAGGGGGCCCGTTGCAAGATACGCAGTATTTT. Translated, it gives CASSYSLAGGPLQDTQYF.

This clonotype was counted a few times. The chain uses TRBV14 and TRBJ2-1; tentative D call: TRBD2 (5 bases). Germline V gene data show CDR1 as SGHDN and CDR2 as FVKESK. V shed 0 bases and J shed 6 bases, with 15 bases lying between them. This CDR3 spans 16 amino acids. The CDR3 here is CASSQDTVVRGNEQFF. CDR3 in DNA: TGTGCCAGCAGCCAAGATACGGTAGTCCGGGGCAATGAGCAGTTCTTC.

The genes are TRBV2 and TRBJ1-2, with TRBD1 matching over 8 bases. Looked up from germline, CDR1 is SNHLY and CDR2 is FYNNEI. J lost 7 bases, V lost 10 bases, and 14 bases had no gene match. This CDR3 has 14 amino acids. CDR3 DNA: TGTGCCAAATTATTGGCAGGGGGCCAGGGTGGCTACACCTTC. It yields the protein CAKLLAGGQGGYTF.

This clonotype was seen more than once but under ten times. The chain has TRBV10-3 and TRBJ2-4; D is possibly TRBD2 (5 bases). CDR1 and CDR2 from the germline V gene are ENHRY and SYGVKD. V was cut by 0 bases and J by 0 bases, with 15 bases left in between. The CDR3 runs 18 residues. CDR3 region: CAISESGPARGAKNIQYF. The CDR3 bases are TGTGCCATCAGTGAGTCTGGTCCCGCTCGGGGAGCCAAAAACATTCAGTACTTC.

V usage is TRBV20-1 and J usage is TRBJ2-1; weak D call: TRBD1 (6 bases). Trimming removed 0 bases at V and 7 bases at J, with 22 bases between. CDR3 length equals 17 residues. Germline CDR1 reads DFQATT; CDR2 reads SNEGSKA (reference sequence). CDR3 region: CSARDPRQAVGGNEQFF. The CDR3 nucleotides read TGCAGTGCTAGAGATCCGCGACAGGCGGTGGGTGGGAATGAGCAGTTCTTC.

This chain connects TRBV14 to TRBJ2-2; D call uncertain. V gave up 4 bases and J gave up 4 bases, with 7 bases separating them. CDR1 SGHDN and CDR2 FVKESK come from the germline V gene. The length of the CDR3 is 13 residues. The CDR3 coding sequence is TGTGCCAGCAGCCCCTCTCGCACCGGGGAGCTGTTTTTT. Its protein is CASSPSRTGELFF.